The 24 T cell receptor beta chains presented below share a single source sample, sequenced in a study of control samples from healthy donors and cancer patients. Clones were sequenced by immunoSEQ multiplex PCR, and TCRdb holds only the in-frame ones, with some missing. This sample has about 410,000 clones, with around 90% found just once. Sequenced: PBMCs. Every receptor here comes from a man aged 40-49 years with head and neck cancer.

The chain uses TRBV12-3 or TRBV12-4 and TRBJ2-1, with D possibly called TRBD1 or TRBD2 (5 bases each). The CDR3 runs 13 residues. Trimming removed 7 bases at V and 6 bases at J, with 13 bases between. CDR3 in DNA: TGTGCCAGCAACTGGGACGGACGCAATGAGCAGTTCTTC. Amino acid sequence: CASNWDGRNEQFF.

The chain recombines TRBV24-1 with TRBJ2-1, with 15 bases aligning to TRBD2. V lost 3 bases and J lost 2; bases outside the gene matches: 13. The CDR3 length is 21 residues. Germline assignment: CDR1 KGHDR and CDR2 SFDVKD. The CDR3 region has the DNA TGTGCCACCAGTGATGAGACCGGGACTAGCGGGGGGCCGTCAACCTACAATGAGCAGTTCTTC. Translating it yields CATSDETGTSGGPSTYNEQFF.

The chain employs TRBV19 and TRBJ2-1; possibly TRBD1 for D (6 bases). V was cut by 9 bases and J by 2 bases, with 14 bases left in between. The V gene's germline CDR1 is LNHDA and CDR2 SQIVND (reference sequence). The CDR3 runs to 14 residues. In DNA, the CDR3 is TGTGCCAGCGAAACTGGGGGCCCCTACAATGAGCAGTTCTTC. Encoded protein: CASETGGPYNEQFF.

The J gene is TRBJ2-5, the V gene TRBV28; 11 positions match TRBD2. CDR1 and CDR2 from the germline V gene are MDHEN and SYDVKM. V lost 6 bases and J lost 4; bases outside the gene matches: 7. The CDR3 sequence is 15 residues long. In nucleotides, the CDR3 is TGTGCCAGCAGGGGTACTAGCGGGAGTGGAGAGACCCAGTACTTC. Protein sequence: CASRGTSGSGETQYF.

This rearrangement joins TRBV2 to TRBJ1-1; a weak D match, TRBD1 (5 bases). Germline V gene sequence: CDR1 SNHLY, CDR2 FYNNEI. The CDR3 is made up of 13 amino acids. The V and J ends lost 2 bases and 9 bases respectively, with 13 bases between them. The CDR3 DNA reads as TGTGCCAGCAGTGAAAAGGGGAACAGAAAAGCTTTCTTT. This translates into CASSEKGNRKAFF.

This sequence joins TRBV10-3 and TRBJ2-5; 8 bases are shared with TRBD1. There are 16 residues in the CDR3. The J segment lost 4 bases and the V segment lost 0 bases, leaving 7 bases of the junction unmatched. The germline V gene has CDR1 ENHRY and CDR2 SYGVKD. As DNA, the CDR3 is TGTGCCATCAGTGAGTCAATAGGACAGGGTGGAGAGACCCAGTACTTC. Its protein is CAISESIGQGGETQYF.

The rearrangement links TRBV14 to TRBJ2-7; no firm D call. V was trimmed by 2 bases and J by 1 base, leaving 12 bases between them. This CDR3 contains 15 residues. CDR1 SGHDN and CDR2 FVKESK come from the germline V gene. The CDR3 is CASSQWAGASYEQYF. CDR3 bases: TGTGCCAGCAGCCAATGGGCCGGCGCATCCTACGAGCAGTACTTC. The whole variable domain, filled in from reference TRBV14 and TRBJ2-7, reads EAGVTQFPSHSVIEKGQTVTLRCDPISGHDNLYWYRRVMGKEIKFLLHFVKESKQDESGMPNNRFLAERTGGTYSTLKVQPAELEDSGVYFCASSQWAGASYEQYFGPGTRLTVT.

The gene calls are TRBV30 and TRBJ2-3, with TRBD2 matching 9 bases. From germline, CDR1 is GTSNPN and CDR2 SVGIG (reference sequence). V was pared by 5 bases and J by 7 bases, with 10 bases of the junction left unmatched. This CDR3 contains 14 residues. The CDR3 here is CAWGSGGPAHTQYF. CDR3 DNA sequence: TGTGCCTGGGGTAGCGGGGGCCCAGCCCATACGCAGTATTTT.

The chain couples TRBV6-5 to TRBJ2-1; 7 nucleotides match TRBD2. CDR1 and CDR2 (germline): MNHEY, SVGAGI. With 2 bases clipped from V and 3 bases from J, the junction kept 1 base outside the gene matches. CDR3 length equals 14 residues. The CDR3 DNA reads as TGTGCCAGCAGTTACGGCGGGGGCTACAATGAGCAGTTCTTC. This sequence encodes CASSYGGGYNEQFF.

The V and J genes are TRBV28 and TRBJ2-7, with 9 bases aligning to TRBD1. Per the germline V gene, CDR1 is MDHEN and CDR2 is SYDVKM. The CDR3 sequence is 13 residues long. The junction had 5 bases not matched to a gene; V was cut back by 7 bases and J by 4 bases. The CDR3 spells CASTGGQGYEQYF. CDR3 bases: TGTGCCAGCACCGGGGGACAGGGATACGAGCAGTACTTC.

This rearrangement joins TRBV7-2 to TRBJ2-2, with TRBD2 matching 8 bases. This CDR3 is 17 amino acids long. With 5 bases clipped from V and 4 bases from J, the junction kept 12 bases outside the gene matches. The germline V gene has CDR1 SGHTA and CDR2 FQGNSA. This chain's CDR3 is CASSRRQGGGSTGELFF. CDR3 nucleotides: TGTGCCAGCAGCCGCCGTCAGGGCGGGGGGTCCACCGGGGAGCTGTTTTTT.

The rearrangement joins TRBV11-2 to TRBJ2-7, with D uncertain. Germline CDR1 reads SGHAT; CDR2 reads FQNNGV. V dropped 0 bases and J dropped 2 bases, with 5 bases sitting between them. The CDR3 sequence is 13 residues long. CDR3: CASSLDPPYEQYF. For the CDR3, the DNA is TGTGCCAGCAGCTTAGATCCTCCCTACGAGCAGTACTTC.

This clone came up once. CDR3 in DNA: TGTGCCAGCAGCGGGCGGGGTAGCAATCAGCCCCAGCATTTT. Translating it yields CASSGRGSNQPQHF. This sequence joins TRBV3-1 (or the pseudogene TRBV3-2) and TRBJ1-5; D remains unclear. Germline values: CDR1 LGHDT, CDR2 YNNKEL (reference sequence). This CDR3 comprises 14 residues. V gave up 5 bases and J gave up 0 bases, with 8 bases separating them.

This clone was observed a handful of times. This CDR3 is also generated by other DNA sequences in the sample. The V call is TRBV18, the J call TRBJ2-5; D gene uncertain. There are 13 residues in the CDR3. Germline lookup yields CDR1 KGHSH and CDR2 LQKENI. V lost 2 bases and J 1 base, leaving 5 bases between the germline ends. In nucleotides, the CDR3 is TGTGCCAGCTCACCAGCTCCCCAAGAGACCCAGTACTTC. It translates to CASSPAPQETQYF.

The chain uses TRBV28 and TRBJ1-2, with no clear D. CDR3 size: 13 residues. V was shortened by 3 bases and J by 3 bases, with 8 bases between the two germline ends. CDR1 and CDR2 from the germline V gene are MDHEN and SYDVKM. DNA for the CDR3: TGTGCCAGCAGTTTGCCCCTGGACTATGGCTACACCTTC. Translated: CASSLPLDYGYTF.

The chain links TRBV6-5 to TRBJ1-4; a weak D match, TRBD1 (6 bases). The germline CDR1 and CDR2 sequences are MNHEY and SVGAGI. The CDR3 runs to 14 residues. V lost 6 bases, J lost 8 bases, and 16 bases lay in between. Written as DNA, the CDR3 is TGTGCCAGCAGCTCGGGGGGGGCCGGGGAAAAACTGTTTTTT. Its translation is CASSSGGAGEKLFF.

The chain has TRBV2 and TRBJ2-5, with a tentative D call TRBD2 (6 bases). The CDR3 runs 14 residues. Germline CDR1 SNHLY, CDR2 FYNNEI. Trimming shortened V by 10 bases and J by 4 bases, and 19 bases separated the two germline ends. The CDR3 here is CAISPGVGLETQYF. CDR3 sequence (DNA): TGTGCCATCTCCCCGGGGGTCGGTTTAGAGACCCAGTACTTC.

V usage is TRBV9 and J usage is TRBJ1-1, with 7 bases fitting TRBD1. The CDR3 has 17 residues. CDR1 is SGDLS, CDR2 YYNGEE, per germline. V was pared by 0 bases and J by 4 bases, with 12 bases of the junction left unmatched. The CDR3 DNA follows: TGTGCCAGCAGCGTAGAGGACGGGCAGGGGGTTCGCACTGAAGCTTTCTTT. Its translation is CASSVEDGQGVRTEAFF.

The rearrangement joins TRBV5-1 to TRBJ2-2, with D unclear. The CDR3 length is 15 residues. Germline lookup yields CDR1 SGHRS and CDR2 YFSETQ. V lost 2 bases and J 0 bases, leaving 8 bases between the germline ends. The CDR3 protein is CASSLIEANTGELFF. In DNA, the CDR3 is TGCGCCAGCAGCTTAATCGAGGCGAACACCGGGGAGCTGTTTTTT. The full variable domain, completed using reference TRBV5-1 and TRBJ2-2, is KAGVTQTPRYLIKTRGQQVTLSCSPISGHRSVSWYQQTPGQGLQFLFEYFSETQRNKGNFPGRFSGRQFSNSRSEMNVSTLELGDSALYLCASSLIEANTGELFFGEGSRLTVL.

The rearrangement joins TRBV7-2 to TRBJ2-3; D is ambiguous. The germline V gene encodes CDR1 SGHTA and CDR2 FQGNSA. CDR3 size: 13 residues. Deletions cut 1 base from V and 4 bases from J, with 6 bases between. CDR3 DNA sequence: TGTGCCAGCAGCTTAGGTTATGCAGATACGCAGTATTTT. Translated: CASSLGYADTQYF.

The chain joins TRBV11-3 to TRBJ2-1; D unresolved. Germline loops: CDR1 SGHNT, CDR2 YENEEA. The CDR3 extends over 13 amino acids. V was trimmed by 5 bases and J by 4 bases, leaving 9 bases between them. CDR3 amino acids: CASSAGMYNEQFF. The DNA for the CDR3 is TGTGCCAGCAGCGCAGGAATGTACAATGAGCAGTTCTTC.

V and J are TRBV29-1 and TRBJ1-5; D possibly corresponds to TRBD1 (6 bases). This CDR3 region has 12 residues. From germline, CDR1 is SQVTM and CDR2 ANQGSEA. V dropped 4 bases and J dropped 5 bases, with 9 bases sitting between them. The CDR3 sequence: CSVGGQDQPQHF. The CDR3 bases are TGCAGCGTTGGGGGGCAGGATCAGCCCCAGCATTTT.

CDR3 in DNA: TGTGCCAGTCAGTTGACGGGGGGGAACACTGAAGCTTTCTTT. Translated: CASQLTGGNTEAFF. V is TRBV19 and J is TRBJ1-1; perhaps TRBD1 as D (5 bases). Between the trimmed V and J ends, which lost 8 bases and 1 base, there was a span of 14 bases. Germline CDR1 is LNHDA and CDR2 is SQIVND (reference sequence). This CDR3 comprises 14 residues.

V gene TRBV2 combines with J gene TRBJ1-5; TRBD1 aligns across 7 bases. In germline, CDR1 is SNHLY, CDR2 FYNNEI. The ends lost 5 bases at V and 5 bases at J; junction bases unmatched: 9. This CDR3 spans 15 amino acids. DNA for the CDR3: TGTGCCAGCAGTCATTCCTCAGGGGGTTATCAGCCCCAGCATTTT. This translates into CASSHSSGGYQPQHF. Based on the CDR3 plus reference TRBV2 and TRBJ1-5, the full variable domain is EPEVTQTPSHQVTQMGQEVILRCVPISNHLYFYWYRQILGQKVEFLVSFYNNEISEKSEIFDDQFSVERPDGSNFTLKIRSTKLEDSAMYFCASSHSSGGYQPQHFGDGTRLSIL.